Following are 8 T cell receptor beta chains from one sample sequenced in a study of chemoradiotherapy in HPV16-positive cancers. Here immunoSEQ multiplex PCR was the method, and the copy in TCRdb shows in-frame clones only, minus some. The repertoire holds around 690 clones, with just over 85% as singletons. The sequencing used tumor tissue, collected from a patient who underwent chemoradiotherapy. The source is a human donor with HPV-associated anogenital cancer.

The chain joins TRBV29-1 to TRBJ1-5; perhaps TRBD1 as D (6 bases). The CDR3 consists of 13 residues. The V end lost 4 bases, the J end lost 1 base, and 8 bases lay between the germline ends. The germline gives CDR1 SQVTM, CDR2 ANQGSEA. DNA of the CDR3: TGCAGCGTTGGGACAGAAAGCAATCAGCCCCAGCATTTT. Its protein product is CSVGTESNQPQHF.

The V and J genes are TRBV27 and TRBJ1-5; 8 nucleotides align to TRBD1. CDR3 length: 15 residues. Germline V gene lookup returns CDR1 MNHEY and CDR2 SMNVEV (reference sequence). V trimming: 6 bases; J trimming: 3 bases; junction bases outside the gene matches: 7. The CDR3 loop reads CASRPGQEINQPQHF. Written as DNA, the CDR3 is TGTGCCAGCAGGCCGGGACAGGAGATCAATCAGCCCCAGCATTTT.

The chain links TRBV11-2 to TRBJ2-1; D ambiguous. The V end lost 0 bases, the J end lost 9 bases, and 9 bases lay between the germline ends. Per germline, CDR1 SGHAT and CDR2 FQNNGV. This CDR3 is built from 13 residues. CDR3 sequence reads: CASSLDAGAEQFF. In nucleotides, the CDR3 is TGTGCCAGCAGCTTAGATGCAGGCGCTGAGCAGTTCTTC.

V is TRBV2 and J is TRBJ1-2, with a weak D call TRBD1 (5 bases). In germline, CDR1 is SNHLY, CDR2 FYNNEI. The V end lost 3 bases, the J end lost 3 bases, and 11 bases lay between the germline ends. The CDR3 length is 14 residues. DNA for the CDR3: TGTGCCAGCAGTGACAGGGAAGGGGACTATGGCTACACCTTC. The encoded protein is CASSDREGDYGYTF.

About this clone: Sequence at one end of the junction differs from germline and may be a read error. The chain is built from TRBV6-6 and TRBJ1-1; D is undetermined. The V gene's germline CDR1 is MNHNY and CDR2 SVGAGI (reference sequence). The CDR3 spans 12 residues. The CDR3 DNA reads TGTGCCAGCGAAAGTGGTGACACCGAAGCTTTCTTT. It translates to CASESGDTEAFF.

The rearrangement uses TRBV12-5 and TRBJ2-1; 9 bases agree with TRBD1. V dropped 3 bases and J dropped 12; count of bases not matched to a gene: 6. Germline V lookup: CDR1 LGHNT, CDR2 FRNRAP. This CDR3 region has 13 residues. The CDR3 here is CASGFSDRGGQFF. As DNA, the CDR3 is TGTGCTAGTGGTTTCTCGGACAGGGGTGGGCAGTTCTTC.

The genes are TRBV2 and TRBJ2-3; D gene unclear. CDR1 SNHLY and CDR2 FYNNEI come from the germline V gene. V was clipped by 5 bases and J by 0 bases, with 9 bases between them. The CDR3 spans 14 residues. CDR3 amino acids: CASSRDASTDTQYF. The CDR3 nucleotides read TGTGCCAGCAGTAGGGATGCTAGCACAGATACGCAGTATTTT.

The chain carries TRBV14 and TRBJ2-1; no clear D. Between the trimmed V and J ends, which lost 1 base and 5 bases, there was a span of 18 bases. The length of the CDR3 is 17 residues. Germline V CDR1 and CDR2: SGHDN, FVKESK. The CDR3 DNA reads TGTGCCAGCAGCCAAGGGGCCCTAACCCAAATCCACAATGAGCAGTTCTTC. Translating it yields CASSQGALTQIHNEQFF.